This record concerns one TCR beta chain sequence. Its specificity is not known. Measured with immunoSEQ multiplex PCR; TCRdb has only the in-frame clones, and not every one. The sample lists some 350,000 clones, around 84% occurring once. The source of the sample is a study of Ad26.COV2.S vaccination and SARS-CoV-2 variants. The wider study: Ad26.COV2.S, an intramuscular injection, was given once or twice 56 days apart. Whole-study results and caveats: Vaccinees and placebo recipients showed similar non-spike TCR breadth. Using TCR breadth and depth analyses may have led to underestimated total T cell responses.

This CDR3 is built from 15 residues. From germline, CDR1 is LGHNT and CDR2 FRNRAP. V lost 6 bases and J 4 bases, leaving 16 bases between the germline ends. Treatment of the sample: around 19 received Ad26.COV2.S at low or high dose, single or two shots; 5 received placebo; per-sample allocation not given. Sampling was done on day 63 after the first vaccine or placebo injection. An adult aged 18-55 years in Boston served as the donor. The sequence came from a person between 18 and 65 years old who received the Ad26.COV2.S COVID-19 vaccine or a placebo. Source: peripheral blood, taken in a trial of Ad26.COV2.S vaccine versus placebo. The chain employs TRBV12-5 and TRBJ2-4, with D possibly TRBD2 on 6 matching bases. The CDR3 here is CASGPQGGLKNIQYF. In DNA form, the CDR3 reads TGTGCTAGTGGCCCCCAGGGTGGACTAAAAAACATTCAGTACTTC.